This T cell receptor (beta chain) comes out of a study of T cell changes during pregnancy in multiple sclerosis. The CDR3 loop spans 13 amino acids. With V trimmed by 7 bases and J by 1 base, 6 bases remained unmatched. Germline V gene lookup returns CDR1 SQVTM and CDR2 ANQGSEA. Sequencing used immunoSEQ multiplex PCR; TCRdb keeps in-frame clones, though not all of them. The data contain roughly 35,000 clones, around 93% of them singletons. The clonotype originates from a female donor in good health, enrolled as a control in a pregnancy study. The chain employs TRBV29-1 and TRBJ1-1; 7 nucleotides agree with TRBD1. The sample consisted of CD4+ T cells from peripheral blood mononuclear cells, taken in the third trimester of pregnancy. CDR3 sequence: CSALGQRNTEAFF. CDR3 bases: TGCAGCGCTCTGGGACAGCGGAACACTGAAGCTTTCTTT.